These 14 T cell receptor beta chains share one sample of origin, sequenced in a study of shared clonotypes between healthy human individuals. Measured with immunoSEQ multiplex PCR; TCRdb has only the in-frame clones, and not every one. The profile shows 2 million to 2.5 million clones, under 97% of them singletons. Sequencing input: naive CD4+ T cells sorted from blood. The subset here: CD45RA+ positively selected. The receptors derive from a man aged 18 to 29 in good health.

This chain joins TRBV28 and TRBJ2-7; 8 bases agree with TRBD1. CDR1 and CDR2 from the germline V gene are MDHEN and SYDVKM. The CDR3 covers 17 residues. Germline trimming cut 1 base from V and 5 bases from J; bases unmatched to any gene: 13. CDR3 bases: TGTGCCAGCAGTTTATTCGGCCCCCGGGACAGGAACGACGAGCAGTACTTC. This encodes CASSLFGPRDRNDEQYF.

The chain employs TRBV7-9 and TRBJ1-1; the D is unclear. Germline loops: CDR1 SEHNR, CDR2 FQNEAQ (reference sequence). Trimming took 6 bases from V and 2 from J, leaving 13 bases between them. The CDR3 loop spans 14 amino acids. In DNA, the CDR3 is TGTGCCAGCAGGAGGCAGGAGACCAACACTGAAGCTTTCTTT. It is translated as CASRRQETNTEAFF.

With regard to this clone: Within the sample, other DNA sequences also encode this same CDR3. This rearrangement joins TRBV6-1 to TRBJ2-5; possibly TRBD2 for D (6 bases). The V and J ends lost 3 bases and 2 bases respectively, with 10 bases between them. CDR1 is MNHNS and CDR2 is SASEGT in the germline V gene. The CDR3 loop spans 14 amino acids. CDR3 protein: CASSDGTVQETQYF. The CDR3 bases are TGTGCCAGCAGTGACGGGACTGTACAAGAGACCCAGTACTTC.

V gene TRBV10-1 combines with J gene TRBJ2-2; D is ambiguous. With 5 bases removed from V and 0 bases from J, the gap between germline ends came to 10 bases. The CDR3 is 15 amino acids. Per germline, CDR1 WNHNN and CDR2 SYGVQD (reference sequence). The CDR3 coding sequence is TGCGCCAGCAGTTTCGACAAGCCGAACACCGGGGAGCTGTTTTTT. This codes for CASSFDKPNTGELFF.

The rearrangement joins TRBV6-1 to TRBJ1-2, with 8 positions matching TRBD1. This CDR3 is 13 amino acids long. V gave up 7 bases and J gave up 0 bases; unmatched junction bases: 1. CDR1 is MNHNS and CDR2 is SASEGT in the germline V gene. The CDR3 DNA sequence: TGTGCCAGCAAACAGGGGGCTAACTATGGCTACACCTTC. As protein: CASKQGANYGYTF.

This clone was seen once. The chain carries TRBV4-1 and TRBJ1-1; D is ambiguous. V was cut by 4 bases and J by 8 bases, with 14 bases left in between. There are 13 residues in the CDR3. Per the germline V gene, CDR1 is MGHRA and CDR2 is YSYEKL. The CDR3 nucleotides are TGCGCCAGCAGCCCGCGACGGGGTTGGGAAGCTTTCTTT. It specifies CASSPRRGWEAFF.

The chain couples TRBV6-1 to TRBJ2-7; unclear D gene. CDR1 and CDR2 from the germline V gene are MNHNS and SASEGT. Trimming took off 7 bases at V and 3 bases at J, with 10 bases between the two ends. This CDR3 contains 12 residues. The CDR3 sequence is CASTPNIYEQYF. The CDR3 bases are TGTGCCAGCACCCCAAACATCTACGAGCAGTACTTC.

This sequence joins TRBV7-6 and TRBJ2-3; 7 nucleotides match TRBD2. After removal of 6 bases from V and 4 bases from J, the junction contained 4 bases not matched to a gene. Germline V gene data show CDR1 as SGHVS and CDR2 as FNYEAQ. The CDR3 contains 13 residues. CDR3 protein: CASRTAGADTQYF. In nucleotides, the CDR3 is TGTGCCAGCAGGACTGCGGGAGCAGATACGCAGTATTTT.

The V call is TRBV6-1, the J call TRBJ1-3, with 9 positions matching TRBD1. Germline CDR1 MNHNS, CDR2 SASEGT. V shed 2 bases and J 3 bases; nucleotides not matched to a gene: 8. The CDR3 sequence is 17 residues long. The CDR3 coding sequence is TGTGCCAGCAGTGAAAGTATGGGACAGGGTAATGGAAACACCATATATTTT. The encoded protein is CASSESMGQGNGNTIYF.

The J gene is TRBJ2-7, the V gene TRBV7-2; possible D gene TRBD2, 5 bases. The CDR3 covers 13 residues. Germline V CDR1 and CDR2: SGHTA, FQGNSA. Deletions cut 3 bases from V and 1 base from J, with 7 bases between. The CDR3 DNA reads TGTGCCAGCAGCTTGACTACTTCCTACGAGCAGTACTTC. It codes for CASSLTTSYEQYF.

V gene TRBV4-1 combines with J gene TRBJ2-1; D might be TRBD2 (7 bases). The CDR3 contains 18 residues. The V end was cut by 0 bases, the J end by 2 bases, with 17 bases between. Germline CDR1 and CDR2: MGHRA and YSYEKL. CDR3 nucleotides: TGCGCCAGCAGCCAAGATTATACGAGGGGGGGAACCTACAATGAGCAGTTCTTC. This encodes CASSQDYTRGGTYNEQFF.

V is TRBV19 and J is TRBJ2-6, with 7 bases fitting TRBD1. CDR3 length: 15 amino acids. Germline trimming cut 5 bases from V and 2 bases from J; bases unmatched to any gene: 3. Germline V gene data show CDR1 as LNHDA and CDR2 as SQIVND (reference sequence). The CDR3 bases are TGTGCCAGTAGTCAAACAGGGGCTGGGGCCAACGTCCTGACTTTC. Its translation is CASSQTGAGANVLTF.

V gene TRBV7-8 combines with J gene TRBJ2-1; D gene unclear. The CDR3 is made up of 15 amino acids. Germline lookup yields CDR1 SGHVS and CDR2 FQNEAQ. The V end was cut by 5 bases, the J end by 2 bases, with 13 bases between. The CDR3 sequence: CASSTRLGTYNEQFF. For the CDR3, the DNA is TGTGCCAGCAGCACCCGACTGGGCACCTACAATGAGCAGTTCTTC.

About this clone itself: The same CDR3 arises from other DNA sequences in this sample as well. The V and J genes are TRBV6-5 and TRBJ1-4, with D maybe TRBD1 (5 bases). In germline, CDR1 is MNHEY, CDR2 SVGAGI. V dropped 2 bases and J dropped 6 bases, with 10 bases sitting between them. The CDR3 contains 14 residues. Here the CDR3 DNA reads TGTGCCAGCAGTTACAGTCCGGGGGATGAAAAACTGTTTTTT. The encoded protein is CASSYSPGDEKLFF.